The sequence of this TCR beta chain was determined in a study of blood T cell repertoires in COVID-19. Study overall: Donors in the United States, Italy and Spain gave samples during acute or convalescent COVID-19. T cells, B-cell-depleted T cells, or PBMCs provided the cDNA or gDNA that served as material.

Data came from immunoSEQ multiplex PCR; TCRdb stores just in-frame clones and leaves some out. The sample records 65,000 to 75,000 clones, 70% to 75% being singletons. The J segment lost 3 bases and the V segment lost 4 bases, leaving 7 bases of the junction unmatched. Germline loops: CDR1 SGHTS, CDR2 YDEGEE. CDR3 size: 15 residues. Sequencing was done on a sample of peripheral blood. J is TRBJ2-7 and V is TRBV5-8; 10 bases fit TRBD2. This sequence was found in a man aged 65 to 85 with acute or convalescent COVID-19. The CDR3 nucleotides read TGTGCCAGCAGCCTGGAGTCTAGCGGGGGCTACGAGCAGTACTTC. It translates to CASSLESSGGYEQYF.